One sample yielded the 11 T cell receptor beta chains listed below, sequenced in a study of T cells after yellow fever vaccination. TCRdb passed the 5' RACE reads through MiXCR, listing each CDR3 protein once. The table records 620,000 or so distinct CDR3 sequences, less than 20% of them present only once. Sequencing used PBMCs, obtained around 5 days after the first yellow fever vaccination. These receptors were obtained from a man younger than 35 who received the YFV17D yellow fever vaccine.

There are many counts of this clonotype. This sequence joins TRBV7-9 and TRBJ2-5; D is uncertain. From germline, CDR1 is SEHNR and CDR2 FQNEAQ (reference sequence). V was cut by 4 bases and J by 5 bases, with 8 bases left in between. This CDR3 has 12 residues. This chain's CDR3 is CASSSPRETQYF. The DNA of the CDR3 is TGTGCCAGCAGCTCCCCCCGGGAGACCCAGTACTTC.

The sample holds a few counts of this clonotype. The chain has TRBV4-3 and TRBJ1-2; no reliable D call. The CDR3 length is 15 residues. The germline V and J ends were trimmed by 0 bases and 4 bases, with 12 bases remaining between them. CDR1 is LGHNA and CDR2 is YSLEER in the germline V gene. CDR3 DNA: TGCGCCAGCAGCCAAGACCTGGCGCAACCCTATGGCTACACCTTC. Translation gives CASSQDLAQPYGYTF.

This clonotype came up many times. The rearrangement uses TRBV5-5 and TRBJ2-3, with D perhaps matching TRBD2 (6 bases). CDR1 is SGHKS and CDR2 is YYEKEE in the germline V gene (reference sequence). The ends were cut back, 3 bases at V and 1 base at J, with 12 bases in the middle. The CDR3 loop spans 15 amino acids. Here the CDR3 reads CASSWEVRRTDTQYF. CDR3 DNA sequence: TGTGCCAGCAGCTGGGAGGTACGTCGCACAGATACGCAGTATTTT.

The CDR3 sequence: CASSFTSGGGGEQFF. The CDR3 DNA follows: TGTGCCAGCAGCTTTACTAGCGGGGGGGGTGGTGAGCAGTTCTTC. The genes are TRBV5-4 and TRBJ2-1; TRBD2 agrees at 13 bases. Per germline, CDR1 SGHNT and CDR2 YYREEE (reference sequence). CDR3 length equals 15 residues. V shed 2 bases, J shed 9 bases, and the junction held 5 bases outside the gene matches. Supplemented by reference TRBV5-4 and TRBJ2-1, the full variable domain reads ETGVTQSPTHLIKTRGQQVTLRCSSQSGHNTVSWYQQALGQGPQFIFQYYREEENGRGNFPPRFSGLQFPNYSSELNVNALELDDSALYLCASSFTSGGGGEQFFGPGTRLTVL.

This clonotype was seen at least ten times. The chain couples TRBV7-2 to TRBJ2-1; 9 bases map to TRBD2. The CDR3 has 15 residues. V dropped 5 bases and J dropped 5; count of bases not matched to a gene: 7. Germline V CDR1 and CDR2: SGHTA, FQGNSA. The CDR3 nucleotides read TGTGCCAGCAGCGTTAGCGGGGGAGCGAACAATGAGCAGTTCTTC. As protein: CASSVSGGANNEQFF.

V is TRBV5-1 and J is TRBJ2-2; either TRBD1 or TRBD2 may supply D (5 bases each). This CDR3 has 15 residues. The germline V and J ends were trimmed by 5 bases and 1 base, with 12 bases remaining between them. CDR1 is SGHRS, CDR2 YFSETQ, per germline. The CDR3 sequence: CASRSGTENTGELFF. CDR3 DNA sequence: TGCGCCAGCAGATCCGGGACCGAGAACACCGGGGAGCTGTTTTTT.

This chain connects TRBV20-1 to TRBJ1-2; 7 bases match TRBD1. The junction had 2 bases not matched to a gene; V was cut back by 5 bases and J by 5 bases. The CDR3 length is 11 residues. CDR1 and CDR2 from the germline V gene are DFQATT and SNEGSKA (reference sequence). DNA for the CDR3: TGCAGTGCTGGGGACAGATATGGCTACACCTTC. Protein: CSAGDRYGYTF.

The J gene is TRBJ2-7, the V gene TRBV6-2 or TRBV6-3; the D gene is possibly TRBD2 (6 bases). The CDR3 is 17 amino acids. Germline CDR1 reads MNHEY; CDR2 reads SVGEGT. Deletions cut 0 bases from V and 3 bases from J, with 18 bases between. CDR3 sequence: CASSYSRGPGLRYEQYF. CDR3 nucleotides: TGTGCCAGCAGTTACTCGAGAGGTCCGGGACTGCGCTACGAGCAGTACTTC.

This clonotype was seen more than once but under ten times. The CDR3 DNA sequence: TGTGCCAGCAGTTCTAAGGGGTATGAAAAACTGTTTTTT. As protein: CASSSKGYEKLFF. The chain is built from TRBV6-5 and TRBJ1-4; the D gene is possibly TRBD1 (5 bases). The CDR3 is made up of 13 amino acids. V gave up 4 bases and J gave up 6 bases, with 9 bases separating them. The germline gives CDR1 MNHEY, CDR2 SVGAGI.

This clonotype was counted only a few times. The gene calls are TRBV7-8 and TRBJ1-2, with D tentatively TRBD1 (5 bases). This CDR3 is built from 15 residues. Germline V gene sequence: CDR1 SGHVS, CDR2 FQNEAQ. Deletions cut 6 bases from V and 0 bases from J, with 14 bases between. For the CDR3, the DNA is TGTGCCAGCAGGCAGTACGGACAAGCTAACTATGGCTACACCTTC. This encodes CASRQYGQANYGYTF.

The rearrangement joins TRBV9 to TRBJ1-6, with D perhaps TRBD1 (5 bases). Germline V gene lookup returns CDR1 SGDLS and CDR2 YYNGEE. The CDR3 contains 15 residues. Trimming shortened V by 0 bases and J by 8 bases, and 12 bases separated the two germline ends. The chain's CDR3 is CASSVAPTGDSPLHF. Written as DNA, the CDR3 is TGTGCCAGCAGCGTAGCCCCAACAGGTGATTCACCCCTCCACTTT. Full variable domain (outside the CDR3, taken from reference TRBV9 and TRBJ1-6): DSGVTQTPKHLITATGQRVTLRCSPRSGDLSVYWYQQSLDQGLQFLIQYYNGEERAKGNILERFSAQQFPDLHSELNLSSLELGDSALYFCASSVAPTGDSPLHFGNGTRLTVT.